This TCR beta chain was identified during a study of T cell changes during pregnancy in multiple sclerosis (dated by TCRdb to the late 2010s). About the investigation overall: Changes in the T cell repertoire over the course of pregnancy were examined in this study in women with multiple sclerosis.

This clone has just one count. This clone's antigen is unknown. The input lacks base qualities; no much larger clone sits a single base away. The germline ends are 11 bases apart after V is trimmed by 5 bases and J by 4 bases. CDR1 and CDR2 are read off the germline V gene (reference sequence) as MNHEY and SMNVEV. The CDR3 runs 13 residues from the cysteine to the phenylalanine. Only the CDR3 part of the read is kept: 39 bases, read in frame from the first base. The method behind the library was the immunoSEQ multiplex PCR assay. TCRdb limited this immuneACCESS table to in-frame rearrangements with V and J called. A share of clones is missing; checked studies link under half to unresolved V genes, and the rest is unexplained. This sample gives 20,000 to 25,000 clones in total; just under 85% of them show up just once. The leading ten clones occupy 15% to 19% of the sample.

The sequencing here drew on CD8+ T cells from peripheral blood mononuclear cells, taken in the first trimester of pregnancy. The rearrangement combines TRBV27 with TRBJ1-2; the D gene is perhaps TRBD1, on 5 matching bases. This TCR was sampled from a female donor in good health, enrolled as a control in a pregnancy study. The DNA sequence is TGTGCCAGCAGTCTCCGGGGGGGCTATGGCTACACCTTC. Protein translation: CASSLRGGYGYTF.